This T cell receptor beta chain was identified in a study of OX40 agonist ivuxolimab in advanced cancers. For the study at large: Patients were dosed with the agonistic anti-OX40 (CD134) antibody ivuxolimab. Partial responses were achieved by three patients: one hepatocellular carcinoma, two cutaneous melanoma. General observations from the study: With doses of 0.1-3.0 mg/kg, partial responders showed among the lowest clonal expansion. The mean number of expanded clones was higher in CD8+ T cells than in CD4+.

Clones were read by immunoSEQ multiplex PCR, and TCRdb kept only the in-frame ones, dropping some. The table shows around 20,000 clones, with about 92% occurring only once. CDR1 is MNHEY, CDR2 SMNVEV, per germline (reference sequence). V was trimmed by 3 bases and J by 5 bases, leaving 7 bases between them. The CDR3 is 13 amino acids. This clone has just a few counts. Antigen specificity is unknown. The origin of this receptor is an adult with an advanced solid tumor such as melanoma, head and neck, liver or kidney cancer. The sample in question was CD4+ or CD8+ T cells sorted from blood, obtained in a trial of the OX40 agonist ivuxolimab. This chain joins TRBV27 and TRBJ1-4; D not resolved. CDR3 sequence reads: CASSFSVNEKLFF. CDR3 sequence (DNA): TGTGCCAGCAGTTTTTCGGTGAATGAAAAACTGTTTTTT.